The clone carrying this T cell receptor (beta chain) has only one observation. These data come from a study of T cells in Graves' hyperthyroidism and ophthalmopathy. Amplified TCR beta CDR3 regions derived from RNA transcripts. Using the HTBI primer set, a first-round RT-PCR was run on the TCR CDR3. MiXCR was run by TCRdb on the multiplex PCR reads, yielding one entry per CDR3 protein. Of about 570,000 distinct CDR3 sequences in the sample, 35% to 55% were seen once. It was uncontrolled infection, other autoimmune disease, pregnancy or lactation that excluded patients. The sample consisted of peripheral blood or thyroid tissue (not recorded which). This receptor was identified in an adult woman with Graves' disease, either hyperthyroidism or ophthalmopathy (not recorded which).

Written as DNA, the CDR3 is TGTGCCAGCAGCAATGAACCTGGCGGGGAGCTGTTTTTT. Translated: CASSNEPGGELFF. The gene calls are TRBV7-3 and TRBJ2-2; D is uncertain. The germline V and J ends were trimmed by 5 bases and 7 bases, with 11 bases remaining between them. CDR3 size: 13 residues. Germline V gene data show CDR1 as SGHTA and CDR2 as FQGTGA.